Listed below are T cell receptor beta chains from one sample, sequenced in a study of blood T cell repertoires in COVID-19. Method: immunoSEQ multiplex PCR; TCRdb's copy keeps in-frame clones and lacks some. Seen here are 300,000 to 350,000 clones, approximately 89% observed once, and the top ten hold 3% to 4%. Material: peripheral blood. Every receptor here comes from a woman aged 18-29 years who had recovered from COVID-19. Each CDR3 is given with its conserved first and last residue. The order of the fields is J gene, CDR3 length, V gene, clone size, D gene, CDR3 protein, CDR3 DNA. D genes are given only for firm matches. Some rows mark clone size as missing; the rest say once, few, many or name a class of expanded clone.

>TRBJ1-2|17|TRBV12-5|once|TRBD1
CASGLVLGTGTNYGYTF
TGTGCTAGTGGTTTGGTACTAGGGACAGGGACTAACTATGGCTACACCTTC
>TRBJ1-1|16|TRBV27|NA|TRBD1
CASSLRTGWGNTEAFF
TGTGCCAGCAGTTTACGGACAGGGTGGGGGAACACTGAAGCTTTCTTT
>TRBJ2-1|16|TRBV7-8|NA|TRBD2
CASSPTGLAGWDEQFF
TGTGCCAGCAGCCCAACCGGACTAGCGGGATGGGATGAGCAGTTCTTC
>TRBJ1-2|14|TRBV6-5|NA|NA
CASSYLASNYGYTF
TGTGCCAGCAGTTACCTGGCCAGTAACTATGGCTACACCTTC
>TRBJ1-5|15|TRBV4-3|NA|NA
CASSQGPRSNQPQHF
TGCGCCAGCAGCCAAGGTCCCCGTAGCAATCAGCCCCAGCATTTT
>TRBJ1-2|13|TRBV27|NA|NA
CASSYRASYGYTF
TGTGCCAGCAGTTACAGGGCCAGCTATGGCTACACCTTC
>TRBJ1-2|13|TRBV7-9|NA|TRBD1
CASGPGTGGGYTF
TGTGCCAGTGGGCCCGGGACAGGGGGTGGCTACACCTTC
>TRBJ2-3|14|TRBV6-6|NA|NA
CASSLDSGSWTQYF
TGTGCCAGCAGCCTTGACTCTGGATCATGGACGCAGTATTTT
>TRBJ1-1|16|TRBV2|NA|NA
CASMPEAGGPITEAFF
TGTGCCAGCATGCCGGAGGCGGGGGGACCGATCACTGAAGCTTTCTTT
>TRBJ2-3|15|TRBV7-7|NA|NA
CASSPQGTSTDTQYF
TGTGCCAGCAGCCCGCAGGGCACTAGCACAGATACGCAGTATTTT
>TRBJ1-1|13|TRBV5-5|NA|NA
CASSLAGNTEAFF
TGTGCCAGCAGCTTGGCGGGGAACACTGAAGCTTTCTTT
>TRBJ2-1|14|TRBV7-2|NA|TRBD2
CASSYNLADNEQFF
TGTGCCAGCAGCTACAACCTAGCGGACAATGAGCAGTTCTTC
>TRBJ2-1|14|TRBV4-3|NA|NA
CASSQDSLYNEQFF
TGCGCCAGCAGCCAAGATTCTCTGTACAATGAGCAGTTCTTC
>TRBJ1-4|14|TRBV9|NA|TRBD1
CASSVTGNNEKLFF
TGTGCCAGCAGCGTGACAGGGAATAATGAAAAACTGTTTTTT
>TRBJ1-6|13|TRBV2|NA|NA
CASSRDTNSPLHF
TGTGCCAGCAGCCGGGACACTAATTCACCCCTCCACTTT
>TRBJ1-4|14|TRBV19|NA|TRBD1
CASTGQGRREKLFF
TGTGCCAGTACCGGACAGGGGAGAAGGGAAAAACTGTTTTTT
>TRBJ2-4|15|TRBV12-5|NA|TRBD1
CASGTLQGTKNIQYF
TGTGCTAGTGGCACACTACAGGGGACCAAAAACATTCAGTACTTC
>TRBJ1-5|12|TRBV12-5|NA|NA
CASGRTNQPQHF
TGTGCTAGTGGTCGTACTAATCAGCCCCAGCATTTT
>TRBJ2-3|14|TRBV5-1|once|NA
CASSLGAYTDTQYF
TGCGCCAGCAGCTTGGGAGCGTACACAGATACGCAGTATTTT
>TRBJ2-5|14|TRBV11-3|NA|NA
CASSKTVFRETQYF
TGTGCCAGCAGCAAGACAGTTTTTCGCGAGACCCAGTACTTC
>TRBJ2-2|12|TRBV11-3|NA|NA
CASSSPLGELFF
TGTGCCAGCAGCTCCCCTCTGGGGGAGCTGTTTTTT
>TRBJ2-3|16|TRBV7-2|once|TRBD2
CASSLVQSGNTDTQYF
TGTGCCAGCAGCTTAGTTCAAAGCGGGAACACAGATACGCAGTATTTT
>TRBJ2-1|15|TRBV15|NA|NA
CATSRDGETYNEQFF
TGTGCCACCAGCAGAGACGGGGAAACCTACAATGAGCAGTTCTTC